This record covers a single TCR beta chain. Here immunoSEQ multiplex PCR was the method, and the copy in TCRdb shows in-frame clones only, minus some. This table has some 240,000 clones, about 81% appearing once. The data stem from a study of blood T cell repertoires in COVID-19. The V gene's germline CDR1 is SGHRS and CDR2 YFSETQ. This CDR3 comprises 18 residues. Germline trimming cut 5 bases from V and 5 bases from J; bases unmatched to any gene: 12. The specimen sequenced was peripheral blood. The clonotype comes from a woman aged 55-70 years with active or convalescent COVID-19. The J gene is TRBJ2-2, the V gene TRBV5-1; TRBD2 matches at 13 bases. CDR3 sequence: CASRGGLAGALGTGELFF. The CDR3 DNA reads TGCGCCAGCAGAGGCGGACTAGCGGGGGCCCTTGGGACCGGGGAGCTGTTTTTT.